These 10 T cell receptor beta chains came from one sample sequenced in a study of blood T cell repertoires in COVID-19. Sequencing was performed with immunoSEQ multiplex PCR; in TCRdb, only in-frame clones are kept and a portion is missing. The sample records 200,000 to 300,000 clones, roughly 87% being singletons. The sequenced material came from peripheral blood. These TCRs come from a human donor in a cohort sampled during active COVID-19.

The rearrangement links TRBV9 to TRBJ2-7; TRBD2 agrees at 11 bases. The CDR3 sequence is 14 residues long. Trimming at V came to 4 bases and at J to 6 bases, leaving 6 bases not matched to a gene. CDR1 and CDR2 from the germline V gene are SGDLS and YYNGEE. CDR3 nucleotides: TGTGCCAGCAGCCCTGGGACTAGCGGCTTCGAGCAGTACTTC. This codes for CASSPGTSGFEQYF.

The chain has TRBV2 and TRBJ2-5, with 8 bases lining up with TRBD2. There are 15 residues in the CDR3. The germline gives CDR1 SNHLY, CDR2 FYNNEI. Trimming cost V 3 bases and J 5 bases; bases outside gene matches: 8. The CDR3 here is CASSDRGGTGETQYF. CDR3 coding DNA: TGTGCCAGCAGTGATCGGGGGGGGACCGGGGAGACCCAGTACTTC.

The chain joins TRBV11-2 to TRBJ1-3; the D is unclear. V dropped 6 bases and J dropped 0 bases, with 6 bases sitting between them. The V gene's germline CDR1 is SGHAT and CDR2 FQNNGV. CDR3 length: 13 amino acids. The CDR3 is CASSTPSGNTIYF. CDR3 DNA sequence: TGTGCCAGCAGTACTCCCTCTGGAAACACCATATATTTT.

The chain employs TRBV9 and TRBJ2-7; 10 nucleotides agree with TRBD2. V was clipped by 0 bases and J by 3 bases; unmatched bases: 3. The length of the CDR3 is 15 residues. Germline V gives CDR1 SGDLS, CDR2 YYNGEE. In nucleotides, the CDR3 is TGTGCCAGCAGCGTAGACCCTAGCGGGAGCTACGAGCAGTACTTC. This translates into CASSVDPSGSYEQYF.

The chain couples TRBV30 to TRBJ2-7; D is perhaps TRBD1 (6 bases). Trimming removed 0 bases at V and 9 bases at J, with 12 bases between. The CDR3 has 12 residues. CDR1 and CDR2 (germline): GTSNPN, SVGIG (reference sequence). CDR3 protein: CAWSVLLGGQYF. CDR3 nucleotide sequence: TGTGCCTGGAGTGTACTCCTAGGGGGGCAGTACTTC. Using reference TRBV30 and TRBJ2-7 for the parts outside the CDR3, the full variable domain is SQTIHQWPATLVQPVGSPLSLECTVEGTSNPNLYWYRQAAGRGLQLLFYSVGIGQISSEVPQNLSASRPQDRQFILSSKKLLLSDSGFYLCAWSVLLGGQYFGPGTRLTVT.

This clone was picked up one time. This chain uses TRBV5-1 with TRBJ2-7; D remains ambiguous. Trimming cost V 1 base and J 3 bases, with 8 bases left between them. This CDR3 comprises 13 residues. Germline V lookup: CDR1 SGHRS, CDR2 YFSETQ. DNA for the CDR3: TGCGCCAGCAGCTTGTTGGTGAGCTACGAGCAGTACTTC. Protein product: CASSLLVSYEQYF.

The rearrangement links TRBV6-2 or TRBV6-3 to TRBJ2-7; tentatively, D is TRBD1 (6 bases). Per germline, CDR1 MNHEY and CDR2 SVGEGT. CDR3 length: 15 amino acids. The V end lost 6 bases, the J end lost 4 bases, and 19 bases lay between the germline ends. The CDR3 is CASSQESFGQYEQYF. CDR3 coding DNA: TGTGCCAGCAGCCAAGAATCCTTCGGACAGTACGAGCAGTACTTC.

This clone came up once. The genes are TRBV10-3 and TRBJ1-1, with a weak D call TRBD1 (5 bases). Trimming took off 6 bases at V and 1 base at J, with 12 bases between the two ends. Germline values: CDR1 ENHRY, CDR2 SYGVKD. The CDR3 totals 14 residues. The CDR3: CAIRGGGANTEAFF. As DNA, the CDR3 is TGTGCCATCAGGGGGGGAGGGGCGAACACTGAAGCTTTCTTT.

Turning to this clone: Other DNA sequences in this specimen translate into the identical CDR3. The chain has TRBV6-5 and TRBJ2-7; TRBD1 agrees at 9 bases. The CDR3 is made up of 14 amino acids. The germline gives CDR1 MNHEY, CDR2 SVGAGI. V trimming: 5 bases; J trimming: 3 bases; junction bases outside the gene matches: 5. The CDR3, as DNA: TGTGCCAGCAGTACCCGGGACAGGGTCTACGAGCAGTACTTC. It specifies CASSTRDRVYEQYF.

This clone was detected once. J is TRBJ2-6 and V is TRBV29-1; no clear D. V was pared by 5 bases and J by 0 bases, with 5 bases between. The V gene's germline CDR1 is SQVTM and CDR2 ANQGSEA. The CDR3 consists of 13 residues. The DNA of the CDR3 is TGCAGCGTTTATAGCTCTGGGGCCAACGTCCTGACTTTC. Translation gives CSVYSSGANVLTF.